These 13 T cell receptor beta chains were all obtained from the same sample, sequenced in a study of blood T cell repertoires in COVID-19. Using immunoSEQ multiplex PCR, the repertoire was profiled, and TCRdb retains in-frame clones only, with some absent. The sample includes tens of thousands of clones, more than 70% of them seen just once. Sequenced: peripheral blood. The source is a man aged 50 to 60 with active COVID-19.

V and J are TRBV5-6 and TRBJ2-2; possibly TRBD2 for D (5 bases). The germline V gene has CDR1 SGHDT and CDR2 YYEEEE. The CDR3 runs 15 residues. V shed 1 base and J shed 4 bases, with 11 bases lying between them. The CDR3 sequence: CASSLQRGSTGELFF. Written as DNA, the CDR3 is TGTGCCAGCAGCTTGCAAAGAGGGTCCACCGGGGAGCTGTTTTTT. Full variable domain (rest looked up from reference TRBV5-6 and TRBJ2-2): DAGVTQSPTHLIKTRGQQVTLRCSPKSGHDTVSWYQQALGQGPQFIFQYYEEEERQRGNFPDRFSGHQFPNYSSELNVNALLLGDSALYLCASSLQRGSTGELFFGEGSRLTVL.

This clone was found a few times. V gene TRBV9 combines with J gene TRBJ2-5, with no clear D. This CDR3 contains 13 residues. Germline-derived CDR1 and CDR2 are SGDLS and YYNGEE. The ends were cut back, 3 bases at V and 3 bases at J, with 9 bases in the middle. In DNA, the CDR3 is TGTGCCAGCAGCGATGACTTGAAAGAGACCCAGTACTTC. Translating it yields CASSDDLKETQYF.

The V call is TRBV19, the J call TRBJ2-1, with TRBD2 matching over 12 bases. CDR1 and CDR2 (germline): LNHDA, SQIVND (reference sequence). The ends lost 9 bases at V and 6 bases at J; junction bases unmatched: 15. The CDR3 sequence is 17 residues long. CDR3 protein: CASQTSGGYTTGNEQFF. The CDR3 DNA reads as TGTGCCAGCCAGACTAGCGGGGGCTATACTACGGGCAATGAGCAGTTCTTC.

The rearrangement joins TRBV7-2 to TRBJ2-2; tentative D call: TRBD2 (5 bases). V was clipped by 5 bases and J by 3 bases, with 25 bases between them. CDR1 is SGHTA, CDR2 FQGNSA, per germline. This CDR3 has 19 amino acids. The CDR3 sequence: CASSPLIPIGRVYTGELFF. As DNA, the CDR3 is TGTGCCAGCAGCCCACTGATTCCGATCGGGCGGGTGTACACCGGGGAGCTGTTTTTT.

The chain recombines TRBV6-1 with TRBJ2-3; 11 bases map to TRBD2. CDR3 length equals 16 residues. The germline CDR1 and CDR2 sequences are MNHNS and SASEGT. V trimming: 3 bases; J trimming: 0 bases; junction bases outside the gene matches: 2. CDR3 region: CASSEGLAASTDTQYF. CDR3 DNA sequence: TGTGCCAGCAGTGAGGGACTAGCGGCAAGCACAGATACGCAGTATTTT.

The chain has TRBV3-1 (or the pseudogene TRBV3-2) and TRBJ2-5; tentative D call: TRBD2 (6 bases). With 0 bases removed from V and 1 base from J, the gap between germline ends came to 9 bases. There are 15 residues in the CDR3. The germline CDR1 and CDR2 sequences are LGHDT and YNNKEL (reference sequence). As DNA, the CDR3 is TGTGCCAGCAGCCAAGACGCCGGGGGCCAAGAGACCCAGTACTTC. Translated, it gives CASSQDAGGQETQYF.

This chain connects TRBV6-5 to TRBJ2-3; 9 nucleotides align to TRBD1. From germline, CDR1 is MNHEY and CDR2 SVGAGI. This CDR3 spans 14 amino acids. Trimming at V came to 5 bases and at J to 3 bases, leaving 3 bases not matched to a gene. CDR3 region: CASSPGTGTDTQYF. DNA for the CDR3: TGTGCCAGCAGTCCCGGGACAGGGACAGATACGCAGTATTTT.

This clone was observed a single time. The J gene is TRBJ1-4, the V gene TRBV5-1; no definite D call. V was clipped by 6 bases and J by 3 bases, with 9 bases between them. The CDR3 loop spans 13 amino acids. The germline V gene has CDR1 SGHRS and CDR2 YFSETQ. The CDR3 nucleotides read TGCGCCAGCACCCTTACTCCTAATGAAAAACTGTTTTTT. This encodes CASTLTPNEKLFF.

In this sample, this clone turned up a few times. The V call is TRBV4-1, the J call TRBJ2-1; no definite D call. Germline V gene data show CDR1 as MGHRA and CDR2 as YSYEKL. There are 16 residues in the CDR3. The V end was cut by 3 bases, the J end by 0 bases, with 12 bases between. CDR3 protein: CASSQVDLVSYNEQFF. As DNA, the CDR3 is TGCGCCAGCAGCCAGGTTGATCTAGTCTCCTACAATGAGCAGTTCTTC.

The V call is TRBV5-5, the J call TRBJ1-2; TRBD1 matches 12 bases. The CDR3 is 17 amino acids. V lost 1 base and J lost 4; bases outside the gene matches: 8. CDR1 SGHKS and CDR2 YYEKEE come from the germline V gene (reference sequence). The CDR3 nucleotides are TGTGCCAGCAGCTTGTGGGGGACAGGGGGCGCGGGCTATGGCTACACCTTC. Its protein is CASSLWGTGGAGYGYTF.

The count of this clone is one. This sequence joins TRBV11-2 and TRBJ1-2, with 7 bases that match TRBD1. The CDR3 extends over 13 amino acids. Germline V gene sequence: CDR1 SGHAT, CDR2 FQNNGV. Losses at the gene ends were 4 bases for V and 5 bases for J; bases not matched to a gene: 4. Written as DNA, the CDR3 is TGTGCCAGCAGCTCGGCAGGGGGGTATGGCTACACCTTC. It yields the protein CASSSAGGYGYTF.

The chain combines TRBV7-2 with TRBJ1-3; no reliable D call. Germline values: CDR1 SGHTA, CDR2 FQGNSA. This CDR3 region has 16 residues. V lost 0 bases and J 0 bases, leaving 9 bases between the germline ends. CDR3 amino acids: CASSLAVAPSGNTIYF. Written as DNA, the CDR3 is TGTGCCAGCAGCTTAGCGGTGGCACCCTCTGGAAACACCATATATTTT.

This chain links TRBV7-9 with TRBJ1-5, with D hard to call. Trimming took off 1 base at V and 13 bases at J, with 11 bases between the two ends. This CDR3 comprises 12 residues. Looked up from germline, CDR1 is SEHNR and CDR2 is FQNEAQ (reference sequence). The CDR3 region has the DNA TGTGCCAGCAGCTTAGGGTCACTGCATCAGCATTTT. It is translated as CASSLGSLHQHF.